The clone carrying this TCR beta chain has a handful of counts. The antigen is not known. The junction had 5 bases not matched to a gene; V was cut back by 7 bases and J by 5 bases. This CDR3 is built from 13 residues. Germline CDR1 is MNHNY and CDR2 is SVGAGI (reference sequence). A sample-barcoded 5' primer and a J-beta primer mix were used in a second PCR of roughly 7 to 11 cycles. TCRdb called the 5' RACE reads again in MiXCR, with one record for every CDR3 protein. The repertoire holds some 710,000 distinct CDR3 sequences, with about 24% as singletons. Donors were systemically healthy Caucasian individuals from Russia aged about 6 to 90 years. The authors extracted at least 5.5 micrograms of total RNA per sample. The sample originates from a study of blood T cells in healthy people across ages. Study results and limitations: There were more naive CD4+ cells and higher diversity in long-lived donors than in aged donors.

V usage is TRBV6-6 and J usage is TRBJ1-1, with 9 bases aligning to TRBD1. This sequence originates from a man between 65 and 85 years old in good health. Sample: blood. The CDR3 loop reads CASTGTGWTEAFF. CDR3 in DNA: TGTGCCAGCACCGGGACAGGGTGGACTGAAGCTTTCTTT.